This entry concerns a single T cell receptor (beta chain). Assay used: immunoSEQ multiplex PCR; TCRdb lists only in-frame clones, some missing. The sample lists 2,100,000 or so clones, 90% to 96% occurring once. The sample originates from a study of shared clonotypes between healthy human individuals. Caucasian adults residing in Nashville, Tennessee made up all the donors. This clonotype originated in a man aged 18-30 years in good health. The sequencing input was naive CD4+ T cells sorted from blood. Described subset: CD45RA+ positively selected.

In DNA form, the CDR3 reads TGTGCCAGCAGTTCGACGACAGGAATCTACGAGCAGTACTTC. Translation gives CASSSTTGIYEQYF. This sequence joins TRBV27 and TRBJ2-7, with D possibly TRBD1 on 6 matching bases. The V and J ends lost 4 bases and 3 bases respectively, with 13 bases between them. Germline V gene data show CDR1 as MNHEY and CDR2 as SMNVEV (reference sequence). The CDR3 runs 14 residues.